This T cell receptor beta chain was sequenced during a study of T cells in Graves' hyperthyroidism and ophthalmopathy (dated by TCRdb to the late 2010s). As for the study more broadly: Peripheral blood samples were taken at initial diagnosis, before any treatment was given. According to the paper, TCR Vbeta CDR3 sequencing was carried out on over 130 peripheral blood samples, which came from over 40 ophthalmopathy, around 75 hyperthyroidism and 17 progressor patients. In addition, the study compared T-cell repertoires in thyroid tissue and in blood from roughly 6 Graves' hyperthyroidism patients. Prospective prediction of ophthalmopathy was tested in an independent validation cohort of some 19 hyperthyroidism patients and roughly 16 patients who later progressed to ophthalmopathy. Following sampling, methimazole starting at 30 mg daily was given to hyperthyroidism patients, and high-dose intravenous methylprednisolone was given to ophthalmopathy patients. For training and testing, the 110 or so patients in the discovery cohort were randomly divided in a 7:3 ratio. A discovery cohort of approximately 100 patients, approximately 45 with Graves' ophthalmopathy and approximately 57 with stable Graves' hyperthyroidism, was used to find distinguishing TCR V-J signatures.

Study-wide findings and limitations: Blood samples also contained most of the expanded thyroid clonotypes (frequency above 0.001), which suggests that blood repertoires may reflect thyroid immune responses. In validation, progression to ophthalmopathy was predicted by the model with 70.59% sensitivity and approximately 78% specificity, a median of approximately 6.5 months before onset. A model built on a 13 V-J signature distinguished ophthalmopathy from stable hyperthyroidism, reaching about 88% sensitivity and approximately 83% specificity in cross-validation and 80%/75% in testing. No statistical method was used to fix the sample size in advance, and group allocation was not hidden from the investigators.

Ophthalmopathy patients had moderately to severely active disease, with a Clinical Activity Score of 3 or more, a NOSPECS grade of 4 or more, and a disease duration of less than 3 months. The study excluded patients with uncontrolled infections, other autoimmune diseases, pregnancy or lactation. Diagnoses were established on the basis of clinical symptoms, serum thyroxine and TRAb, thyroid ultrasound, and orbital computed tomography. Ficoll-Paque density gradient centrifugation was used to isolate PBMCs from around 9.1 ml of fresh peripheral blood. Total RNA was extracted using Trizol reagent, and RNA quality was assessed on an Agilent 2100 Bioanalyzer. The TCR beta CDR3 regions were amplified from the RNA transcripts. For the first round of RT-PCR on the TCR CDR3, the HTBI primer set was used together with the Qiagen OneStep RT-PCR kit. A second multiplex PCR round built the libraries, followed by size selection and purification. Libraries were sequenced paired-end with 100 bp reads on an Illumina HiSeq2000. The authors' analysis ran thus. SOAPnuke was used to process the raw data, throwing out any read that contained adapters or uncalled bases, had a mean Phred below 15, or lacked an exact constant-primer or identifier match. High-quality paired reads were merged using COPE v1.2.5, and each unique nucleotide sequence was defined as a clonotype. MiTCR v1.1 was used to align the clonotypes against IMGT TRBV, TRBD and TRBJ reference segments. The analysis was restricted to V-J combinations with a frequency above 0.0001, which together covered approximately 99% of the repertoires. The TCS score was defined as the ratio of F50 (clonal expansion) to E x V (chaos), calculated using BLOSUM62-based TCRdist between CDR3 peptides within each V-J. Welch's t-statistics and random forest reduced roughly 540 V-J features to about 12, which were used in a naive Bayes classifier (R e1071). The public reads were quality trimmed at Q25 with fastp and then assembled into clones with MiXCR by TCRdb, keeping productive beta chains. Merged by CDR3 protein, the rows form single entries marked with the most common genes and DNA. These V and J calls are TCRdb output, not the study's own analysis. For this sample the table gives 550,000 to 600,000 distinct CDR3 sequences, of which 14% were detected only once. Over 6% of the sample rests with the top ten.

This clonotype was found many times. Its binding antigen is unknown. Base qualities were left out, and no much larger clone turns up one base away. CDR1 and CDR2, per the germline V gene, are MGHRA and YSYEKL. Trimming at the junction amounts to 1 base on V and 2 bases on J, and the germline ends lie 15 bases apart. Including cysteine and phenylalanine, the CDR3 has 16 amino acids. CDR3 DNA is the only sequence kept; it has 48 bases, read in frame from the first base. The clonotype comes from a woman between 18 and 29 years old with Graves' ophthalmopathy. In this chain, TRBV4-1 is recombined with TRBJ2-7, with the D gene tentatively TRBD1 or TRBD2, based on 6 matching bases in each. Sequencing input: blood. Here the CDR3 is given as CASSQVEGVPTYEQYF. The base sequence is TGCGCCAGCAGCCAAGTGGAGGGGGTACCGACCTACGAGCAGTACTTC.